Each of the 14 T cell receptor beta chains below was sequenced from the same sample in a study of CD8 T cells in ankylosing spondylitis. The study's findings and limits: The study identified a TCR beta motif of several highly homologous variants that appeared characteristic of ankylosing spondylitis blood.

TCRdb called the 5' RACE reads again in MiXCR, with one record for every CDR3 protein. The table includes roughly 350,000 distinct CDR3 sequences, under 8.5% detected once. Their antigen targets remain unknown. Sequenced: blood, either unsorted or a sorted T cell fraction (not recorded which). Every receptor here comes from a male donor with ankylosing spondylitis.

This clonotype was detected ten times or more. CDR3 region: CASSQPRTLSNSYEQYF. The CDR3 coding sequence is TGCGCCAGCAGCCAACCACGGACCCTTTCGAACTCCTACGAGCAGTACTTC. The J gene is TRBJ2-7, the V gene TRBV4-1; the D is unclear. V gave up 2 bases and J gave up 0 bases, with 17 bases separating them. The CDR3 has 17 amino acids. The V gene's germline CDR1 is MGHRA and CDR2 YSYEKL.

The rearrangement joins TRBV28 to TRBJ2-3; TRBD2 matches 9 bases. The V gene end was trimmed by 7 bases and the J gene end by 7 bases; junction bases not matched to a gene: 3. The CDR3 contains 12 residues. Germline loops: CDR1 MDHEN, CDR2 SYDVKM. The CDR3 nucleotides are TGTGCCAGCACGAGCGGGAGGTATACGCAGTATTTT. Protein sequence: CASTSGRYTQYF.

This clonotype was detected many times. The chain uses TRBV20-1 and TRBJ1-1, with a weak D call TRBD1 (5 bases). CDR3 length equals 11 residues. CDR1 and CDR2 from the germline V gene are DFQATT and SNEGSKA (reference sequence). V was clipped by 7 bases and J by 7 bases, with 13 bases between them. The CDR3 loop is CSVTPGIEAFF. CDR3 bases: TGCAGTGTCACGCCAGGGATTGAAGCTTTCTTT.

The sample holds many counts of this clonotype. V and J are TRBV7-3 and TRBJ1-1; no definite D call. The CDR3 extends over 13 amino acids. V was pared by 4 bases and J by 5 bases, with 11 bases between. Germline V gene data show CDR1 as SGHTA and CDR2 as FQGTGA. In nucleotides, the CDR3 is TGTGCCAGCAGCTCCCAAGGATATACTGAAGCTTTCTTT. Residues: CASSSQGYTEAFF.

This clonotype was observed many times. This chain joins TRBV5-1 and TRBJ1-3; perhaps TRBD1 as D (5 bases). Trimming pared 4 bases from V and 0 bases from J, leaving 17 bases between. Germline V CDR1 and CDR2: SGHRS, YFSETQ. This CDR3 spans 17 amino acids. The CDR3 DNA sequence: TGCGCCAGCAGCGAAACCGGGACGGATAACTCTGGAAACACCATATATTTT. Protein product: CASSETGTDNSGNTIYF.

The chain carries TRBV4-2 and TRBJ1-2; D not resolved. CDR1 and CDR2 (germline): LGHNA, YNFKEQ. The CDR3 extends over 15 amino acids. V lost 0 bases and J lost 2, with 10 bases in between. CDR3 nucleotide sequence: TGTGCCAGCAGCCAAGATGTAGCAGGAAACTATGGCTACACCTTC. It translates to CASSQDVAGNYGYTF.

This chain connects TRBV6-5 to TRBJ2-1; 8 nucleotides agree with TRBD2. CDR3 length: 12 amino acids. The ends lost 6 bases at V and 9 bases at J; junction bases unmatched: 4. Germline loops: CDR1 MNHEY, CDR2 SVGAGI. For the CDR3, the DNA is TGTGCCAGCAGACTAACTAGCGGTGAGCAGTTCTTC. Encoded protein: CASRLTSGEQFF.

This clonotype was counted at least ten times. The gene calls are TRBV9 and TRBJ2-1, with D maybe TRBD1 (6 bases). The CDR3 is made up of 16 amino acids. Germline CDR1 is SGDLS and CDR2 is YYNGEE. Trimming left V 0 bases short and J 0 bases short, with 10 bases between. Here the CDR3 DNA reads TGTGCCAGCAGCGTAGGGCAGGGGATCTCCTACAATGAGCAGTTCTTC. Its translation: CASSVGQGISYNEQFF.

The CDR3 loop reads CASSTGQVNSPLHF. The CDR3 bases are TGCGCCAGCAGCACGGGACAGGTTAATTCACCCCTCCACTTT. V is TRBV5-1 and J is TRBJ1-6; 8 positions agree with TRBD1. J was trimmed by 6 bases and V by 4 bases; bases with no gene match: 3. Germline V gene lookup returns CDR1 SGHRS and CDR2 YFSETQ. This CDR3 has 14 amino acids. The complete variable domain, with remaining parts taken from reference TRBV5-1 and TRBJ1-6, reads KAGVTQTPRYLIKTRGQQVTLSCSPISGHRSVSWYQQTPGQGLQFLFEYFSETQRNKGNFPGRFSGRQFSNSRSEMNVSTLELGDSALYLCASSTGQVNSPLHFGNGTRLTVT.

Concerning this clonotype: The germline gene is not matched at one end of the junction; a read error may be the cause. V is TRBV5-6 and J is TRBJ2-1; maybe TRBD2 (6 bases). Germline-derived CDR1 and CDR2 are SGHDT and YYEEEE. The CDR3 covers 12 residues. Here the CDR3 reads CASSLVRSGGTF. The CDR3 DNA reads as TGTGCCAGCAGCTTGGTTCGCTCCGGGGGTACCTTC.

The chain links TRBV5-1 to TRBJ1-1; D ambiguous. The CDR3 covers 14 residues. Deletions cut 5 bases from V and 1 base from J, with 12 bases between. Germline assignment: CDR1 SGHRS and CDR2 YFSETQ. In nucleotides, the CDR3 is TGCGCCAGCAGGGAAGCGATACAGAACACTGAAGCTTTCTTT. Protein sequence: CASREAIQNTEAFF.

This clonotype was seen a handful of times. The genes are TRBV27 and TRBJ2-7; D is uncertain. V shed 5 bases and J shed 2 bases, with 13 bases lying between them. There are 14 residues in the CDR3. Germline CDR1 MNHEY, CDR2 SMNVEV (reference sequence). The CDR3 protein is CASSPEKPPYEQYF. The CDR3 coding sequence is TGTGCCAGCAGTCCAGAAAAACCCCCCTACGAGCAGTACTTC.

This clonotype was seen a few times. The V gene is TRBV28, the J gene TRBJ2-1; TRBD2 aligns across 11 bases. CDR3 size: 16 residues. With 6 bases clipped from V and 7 bases from J, the junction kept 11 bases outside the gene matches. Looked up from germline, CDR1 is MDHEN and CDR2 is SYDVKM. CDR3 DNA sequence: TGTGCCAGCAGAGAACCGGGACTAGCGGAAGTAAATGAGCAGTTCTTC. The encoded protein is CASREPGLAEVNEQFF. The full variable domain, with the rest looked up from reference TRBV28 and TRBJ2-1, is DVKVTQSSRYLVKRTGEKVFLECVQDMDHENMFWYRQDPGLGLRLIYFSYDVKMKEKGDIPEGYSVSREKKERFSLILESASTNQTSMYLCASREPGLAEVNEQFFGPGTRLTVL.

This clonotype appeared a few times. The chain employs TRBV28 and TRBJ2-5; 7 bases are shared with TRBD2. Looked up from germline, CDR1 is MDHEN and CDR2 is SYDVKM. V trimming: 2 bases; J trimming: 7 bases; junction bases outside the gene matches: 7. The CDR3 loop spans 14 amino acids. In DNA, the CDR3 is TGTGCCAGCAGTTTAGGGACCCCGGGGGGGACCCAGTACTTC. Residues: CASSLGTPGGTQYF.